The 13 T cell receptor beta chains below were found in one sample sequenced in a study of T cells in Graves' hyperthyroidism and ophthalmopathy (dated by TCRdb to the late 2010s). The library came from multiplex PCR. The data were produced on an Illumina HiSeq 2000. The TCR beta CDR3 regions were amplified from RNA transcripts. The TCR CDR3 was subjected to a first round of RT-PCR using the HTBI primer set and the Qiagen OneStep RT-PCR kit. TCRdb reprocessing: public reads trimmed at Q25 with fastp, clones called with MiXCR, in-frame beta chains kept. Each record represents a unique CDR3 protein, reported with the most common genes and DNA among its rows. The sample contains about 700,000 distinct CDR3 sequences, about 45% of them found a single time. In total, the top ten clones hold under 8.5% of the sample. Sequenced sample: peripheral blood or thyroid tissue (not recorded which). These receptor sequences come from an adult man with Graves' disease, either hyperthyroidism or ophthalmopathy (not recorded which).

This clonotype was counted a few times. The rearrangement uses TRBV14 and TRBJ1-6; D ambiguous. Germline V gene lookup returns CDR1 SGHDN and CDR2 FVKESK. The length of the CDR3 is 15 residues. V gave up 1 base and J gave up 7 bases, with 11 bases separating them. The CDR3 loop is CASSQAVGRNSPLHF. CDR3 DNA sequence: TGTGCCAGCAGCCAAGCCGTGGGCAGGAATTCACCCCTCCACTTT.

This clonotype was observed once. The rearrangement joins TRBV10-2 to TRBJ2-7, with D tentatively TRBD1 (6 bases). The CDR3 totals 14 residues. Germline V gives CDR1 WSHSY, CDR2 SAAADI. Deletions cut 10 bases from V and 3 bases from J, with 19 bases between. This CDR3 reads CATRGSEMIYEQYF. Here the CDR3 DNA reads TGCGCCACCAGGGGTAGCGAGATGATCTACGAGCAGTACTTC.

The CDR3 DNA follows: TGTGCCAGCAGCTTTTTGCCCTCGTTGGGCACCGGGGAGCTGTTTTTT. This gives the protein CASSFLPSLGTGELFF. This chain connects TRBV7-2 to TRBJ2-2; no clear D. This CDR3 contains 16 residues. CDR1 SGHTA and CDR2 FQGNSA come from the germline V gene. V was shortened by 3 bases and J by 4 bases, with 15 bases between the two germline ends. The full variable domain, with the rest looked up from reference TRBV7-2 and TRBJ2-2, is GAGVSQSPSNKVTEKGKDVELRCDPISGHTALYWYRQSLGQGLEFLIYFQGNSAPDKSGLPSDRFSAERTGGSVSTLTIQRTQQEDSAVYLCASSFLPSLGTGELFFGEGSRLTVL.

Ten or more counts support this clonotype. This chain joins TRBV7-9 and TRBJ2-7, with 9 bases aligning to TRBD2. The CDR3 totals 15 residues. Per germline, CDR1 SEHNR and CDR2 FQNEAQ (reference sequence). V was pared by 1 base and J by 2 bases, with 3 bases of the junction left unmatched. The CDR3: CASSLGASGTYEQYF. DNA for the CDR3: TGTGCCAGCAGCTTAGGGGCTAGCGGGACCTACGAGCAGTACTTC.

The J gene is TRBJ2-7, the V gene TRBV7-9, with D possibly matching TRBD1 (6 bases). CDR3 length: 9 residues. Per germline, CDR1 SEHNR and CDR2 FQNEAQ (reference sequence). The V and J ends lost 8 bases and 7 bases respectively, with 6 bases between them. The CDR3, as DNA: TGTGCCAGCCAGGGGGAGCAGTACTTC. This sequence encodes CASQGEQYF.

This clonotype was observed many times. The V gene is TRBV11-2, the J gene TRBJ1-2, with 11 bases that match TRBD1. Trimming at V came to 5 bases and at J to 6 bases, leaving 2 bases not matched to a gene. In germline, CDR1 is SGHAT, CDR2 FQNNGV. The CDR3 totals 13 residues. In nucleotides, the CDR3 is TGTGCCAGCAGCGCGGACAGGGGGCATGGCTACACCTTC. Translated: CASSADRGHGYTF.

This clonotype was recorded at least ten times. This chain uses TRBV7-8 with TRBJ2-7; either TRBD1 or TRBD2 may supply D (6 bases each). V was clipped by 2 bases and J by 2 bases, with 13 bases between them. Looked up from germline, CDR1 is SGHVS and CDR2 is FQNEAQ. There are 15 residues in the CDR3. The CDR3 DNA is TGTGCCAGCAGCTTAACGACGGGGGCGACCTACGAGCAGTACTTC. It is translated as CASSLTTGATYEQYF.

At least ten counts were recorded for this clonotype. The chain links TRBV19 to TRBJ1-4; 9 positions agree with TRBD1. The V and J ends lost 3 bases and 6 bases, in that order; junction bases with no gene match: 2. Germline lookup yields CDR1 LNHDA and CDR2 SQIVND (reference sequence). This CDR3 comprises 14 residues. CDR3 DNA: TGTGCCAGTAGTATGGGACAGGGAGATGAAAAACTGTTTTTT. Protein: CASSMGQGDEKLFF.

As regards this clonotype: This may be a read error, as it is one base from a much larger clone. The conserved phenylalanine or tryptophan normally closing the CDR3 is absent here, so this likely arose from a read error. J is TRBJ1-2 and V is TRBV9; weak D call: TRBD1 (6 bases). CDR3 length: 11 residues. Trimming removed 3 bases at V and 7 bases at J, with 7 bases between. The V gene's germline CDR1 is SGDLS and CDR2 YYNGEE. The CDR3 nucleotides are TGTGCCAGCAGCGCCAGGGGTGGCTACACCTTG. This sequence encodes CASSARGGYTL.

This clonotype has at least ten counts. V and J are TRBV24-1 and TRBJ1-2; 7 bases are a match to TRBD1. The CDR3 is 13 amino acids. V shed 4 bases, J shed 3 bases, and the junction held 1 base outside the gene matches. Germline V CDR1 and CDR2: KGHDR, SFDVKD. The CDR3 loop is CATSDQGDYGYTF. In DNA, the CDR3 is TGTGCCACCAGTGACCAGGGGGACTATGGCTACACCTTC.

The chain uses TRBV5-1 and TRBJ1-1, with 7 positions matching TRBD1. Trimming cost V 2 bases and J 6 bases; bases outside gene matches: 7. The CDR3 totals 14 residues. Looked up from germline, CDR1 is SGHRS and CDR2 is YFSETQ. The CDR3 sequence: CASSFGGGSAEAFF. DNA of the CDR3: TGCGCCAGCAGCTTCGGAGGGGGCTCCGCTGAAGCTTTCTTT.

This clonotype was seen only a few times. The chain recombines TRBV14 with TRBJ1-2, with a possible D match to TRBD1 (5 bases). V was clipped by 2 bases and J by 6 bases, with 16 bases between them. CDR1 is SGHDN and CDR2 is FVKESK in the germline V gene. This CDR3 region has 15 residues. The CDR3 DNA reads TGTGCCAGCAGCCAATGGGCAGGGCGGTTTGATGGCTACACCTTC. Translation gives CASSQWAGRFDGYTF. The full variable domain, completed using reference TRBV14 and TRBJ1-2, is EAGVTQFPSHSVIEKGQTVTLRCDPISGHDNLYWYRRVMGKEIKFLLHFVKESKQDESGMPNNRFLAERTGGTYSTLKVQPAELEDSGVYFCASSQWAGRFDGYTFGSGTRLTVV.

This clonotype was observed a handful of times. CDR3 in DNA: TGTGCCAGCACCCGGGGGGGAGGGCCCCAAGAGACCCAGTACTTC. Translated, it gives CASTRGGGPQETQYF. The chain uses TRBV11-1 and TRBJ2-5, with 8 bases aligning to TRBD2. V was pared by 7 bases and J by 1 base, with 8 bases of the junction left unmatched. This CDR3 comprises 15 residues. Per germline, CDR1 SGHAT and CDR2 FQDESV (reference sequence). Full variable domain (missing parts from reference TRBV11-1 and TRBJ2-5): EAEVAQSPRYKITEKSQAVAFWCDPISGHATLYWYRQILGQGPELLVQFQDESVVDDSQLPKDRFSAERLKGVDSTLKIQPAELGDSAMYLCASTRGGGPQETQYFGPGTRLLVL.